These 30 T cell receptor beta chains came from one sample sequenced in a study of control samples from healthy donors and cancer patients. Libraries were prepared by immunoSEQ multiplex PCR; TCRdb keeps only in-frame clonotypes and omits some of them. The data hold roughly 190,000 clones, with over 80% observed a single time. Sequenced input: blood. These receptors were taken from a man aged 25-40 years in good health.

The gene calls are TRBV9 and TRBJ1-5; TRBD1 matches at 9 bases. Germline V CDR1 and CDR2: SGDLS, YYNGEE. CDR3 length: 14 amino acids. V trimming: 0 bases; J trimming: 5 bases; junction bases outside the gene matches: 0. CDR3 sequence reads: CASSVGDRDQPQHF. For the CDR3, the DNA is TGTGCCAGCAGCGTAGGGGACAGGGATCAGCCCCAGCATTTT.

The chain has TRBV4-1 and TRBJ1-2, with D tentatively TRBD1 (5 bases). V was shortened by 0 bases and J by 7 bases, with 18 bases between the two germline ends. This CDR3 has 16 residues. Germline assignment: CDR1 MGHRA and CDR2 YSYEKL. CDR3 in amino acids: CASSQDSEGLFVGYTF. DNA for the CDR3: TGCGCCAGCAGCCAAGATAGCGAGGGGCTATTTGTTGGCTACACCTTC.

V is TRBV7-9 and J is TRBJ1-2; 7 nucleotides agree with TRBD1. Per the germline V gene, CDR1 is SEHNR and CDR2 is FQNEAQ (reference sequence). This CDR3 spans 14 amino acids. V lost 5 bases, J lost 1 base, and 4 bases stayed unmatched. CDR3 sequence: CASSPRQGNYGYTF. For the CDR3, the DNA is TGTGCCAGCAGCCCTCGACAGGGTAACTATGGCTACACCTTC.

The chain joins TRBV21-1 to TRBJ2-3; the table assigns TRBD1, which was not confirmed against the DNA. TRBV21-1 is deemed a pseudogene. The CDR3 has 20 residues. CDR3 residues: CASSKARDSCPDPSTDTQYF. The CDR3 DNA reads TGTGCCAGCAGCAAAGCTAGGGACAGTTGCCCGGACCCTAGCACAGATACGCAGTATTTT.

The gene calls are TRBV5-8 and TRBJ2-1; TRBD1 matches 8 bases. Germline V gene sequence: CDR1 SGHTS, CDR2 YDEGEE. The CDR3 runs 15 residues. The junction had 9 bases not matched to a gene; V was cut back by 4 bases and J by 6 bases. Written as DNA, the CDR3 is TGTGCCAGCAGCCAAGGACAGGGCCGATTCAATGAGCAGTTCTTC. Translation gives CASSQGQGRFNEQFF.

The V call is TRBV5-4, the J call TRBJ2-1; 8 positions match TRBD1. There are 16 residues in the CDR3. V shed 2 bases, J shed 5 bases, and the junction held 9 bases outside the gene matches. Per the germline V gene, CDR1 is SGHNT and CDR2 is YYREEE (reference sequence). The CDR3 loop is CASSFRTGRNHNEQFF. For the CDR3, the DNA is TGTGCCAGCAGCTTCCGGACAGGGCGAAATCACAATGAGCAGTTCTTC.

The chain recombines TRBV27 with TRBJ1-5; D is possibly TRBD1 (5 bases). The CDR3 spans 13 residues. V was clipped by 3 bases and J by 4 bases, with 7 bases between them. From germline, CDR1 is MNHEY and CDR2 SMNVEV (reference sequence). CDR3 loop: CASSFWGNQPQHF. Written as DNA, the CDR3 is TGTGCCAGCAGTTTTTGGGGGAATCAGCCCCAGCATTTT.

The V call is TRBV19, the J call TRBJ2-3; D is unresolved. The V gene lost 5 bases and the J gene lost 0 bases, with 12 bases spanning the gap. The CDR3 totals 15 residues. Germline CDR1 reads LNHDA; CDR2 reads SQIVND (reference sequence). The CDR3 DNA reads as TGTGCCAGTAGTCCGGATTCCTCTAGCACAGATACGCAGTATTTT. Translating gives CASSPDSSSTDTQYF.

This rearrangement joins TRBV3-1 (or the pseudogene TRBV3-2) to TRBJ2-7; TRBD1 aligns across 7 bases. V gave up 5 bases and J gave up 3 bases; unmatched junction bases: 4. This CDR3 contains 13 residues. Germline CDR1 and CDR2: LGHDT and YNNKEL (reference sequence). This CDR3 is CASSGTEFYEQYF. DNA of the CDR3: TGTGCCAGCAGCGGGACAGAGTTCTACGAGCAGTACTTC.

This chain's CDR3 is CVAKAGRTNYGYTF. As DNA, the CDR3 is TGTGTCGCTAAGGCGGGGCGAACCAACTATGGCTACACCTTC. The chain joins TRBV6-5 to TRBJ1-2; tentatively, D is TRBD1 (5 bases). Germline lookup yields CDR1 MNHEY and CDR2 SVGAGI. The CDR3 contains 14 residues.

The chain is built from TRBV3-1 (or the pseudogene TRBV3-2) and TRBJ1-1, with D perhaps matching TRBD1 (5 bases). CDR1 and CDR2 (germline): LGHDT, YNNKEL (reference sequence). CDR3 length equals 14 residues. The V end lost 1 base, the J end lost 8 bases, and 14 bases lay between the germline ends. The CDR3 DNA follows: TGTGCCAGCAGCCAAGCAACCGGGACGGTCGAAGCTTTCTTT. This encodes CASSQATGTVEAFF.

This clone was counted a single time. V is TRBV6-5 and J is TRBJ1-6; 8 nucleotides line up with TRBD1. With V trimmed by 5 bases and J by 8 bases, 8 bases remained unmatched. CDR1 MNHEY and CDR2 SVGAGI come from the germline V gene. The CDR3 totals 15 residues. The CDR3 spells CASSLLRGLDSPLHF. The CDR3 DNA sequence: TGTGCCAGCAGTCTCCTCAGGGGGCTGGATTCACCCCTCCACTTT.

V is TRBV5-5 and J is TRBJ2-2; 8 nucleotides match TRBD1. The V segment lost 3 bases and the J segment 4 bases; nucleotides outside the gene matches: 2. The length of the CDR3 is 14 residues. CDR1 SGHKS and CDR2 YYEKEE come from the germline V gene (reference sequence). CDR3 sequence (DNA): TGTGCCAGCAGCTGGGGACAGGCCACCGGGGAGCTGTTTTTT. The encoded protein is CASSWGQATGELFF.

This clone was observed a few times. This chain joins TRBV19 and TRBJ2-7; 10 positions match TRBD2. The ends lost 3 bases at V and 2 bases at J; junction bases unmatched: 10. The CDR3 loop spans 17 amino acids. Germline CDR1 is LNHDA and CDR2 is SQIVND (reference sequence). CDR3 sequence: CASSMGGLAGDTYEQYF. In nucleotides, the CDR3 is TGTGCCAGTAGTATGGGTGGGCTAGCGGGGGATACCTACGAGCAGTACTTC.

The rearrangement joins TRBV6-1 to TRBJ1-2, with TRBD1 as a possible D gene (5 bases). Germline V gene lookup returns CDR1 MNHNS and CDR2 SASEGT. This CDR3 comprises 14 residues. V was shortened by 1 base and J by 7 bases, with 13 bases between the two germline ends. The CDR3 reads CASSEGPGRAGYTF. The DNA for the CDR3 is TGTGCCAGCAGTGAAGGCCCGGGGCGGGCTGGCTACACCTTC.

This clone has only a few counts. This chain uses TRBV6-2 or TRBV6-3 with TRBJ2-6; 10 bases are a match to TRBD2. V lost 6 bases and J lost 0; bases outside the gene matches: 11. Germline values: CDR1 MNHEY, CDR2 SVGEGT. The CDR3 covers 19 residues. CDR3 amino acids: CASSRQLAGGVSGANVLTF. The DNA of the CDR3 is TGTGCCAGCAGCCGACAATTAGCGGGGGGTGTCTCTGGGGCCAACGTCCTGACTTTC.

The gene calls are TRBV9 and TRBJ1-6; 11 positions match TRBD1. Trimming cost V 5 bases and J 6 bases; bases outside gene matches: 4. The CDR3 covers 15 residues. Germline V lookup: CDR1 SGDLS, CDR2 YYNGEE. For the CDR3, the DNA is TGTGCCAGCAGTGGACAGGGGGCATCTAATTCACCCCTCCACTTT. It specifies CASSGQGASNSPLHF.

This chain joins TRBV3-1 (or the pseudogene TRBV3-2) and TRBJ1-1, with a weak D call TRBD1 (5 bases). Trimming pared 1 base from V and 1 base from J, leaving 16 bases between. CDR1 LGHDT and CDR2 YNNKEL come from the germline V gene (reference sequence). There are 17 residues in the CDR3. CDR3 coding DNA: TGTGCCAGCAGCCAAGGTCAGACAGCTAGGCGGAACACTGAAGCTTTCTTT. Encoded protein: CASSQGQTARRNTEAFF.

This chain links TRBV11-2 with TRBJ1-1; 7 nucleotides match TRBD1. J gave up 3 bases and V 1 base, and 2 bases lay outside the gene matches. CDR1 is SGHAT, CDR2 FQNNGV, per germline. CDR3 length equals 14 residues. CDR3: CASSLATGYTEAFF. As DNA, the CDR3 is TGTGCCAGCAGCTTAGCGACAGGGTACACTGAAGCTTTCTTT.

The CDR3 here is CVARDNNQPQHF. The CDR3 DNA follows: TGTGTCGCCCGGGACAACAATCAGCCCCAGCATTTT. This chain connects TRBV13 to TRBJ1-5, with D perhaps matching TRBD1 (6 bases). The CDR3 runs 12 residues. Germline-derived CDR1 and CDR2 are PRHDT and FYEKMQ (reference sequence).

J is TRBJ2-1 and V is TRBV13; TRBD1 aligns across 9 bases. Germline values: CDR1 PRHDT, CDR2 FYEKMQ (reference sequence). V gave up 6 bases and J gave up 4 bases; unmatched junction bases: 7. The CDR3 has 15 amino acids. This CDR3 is CASRRTGADYNEQFF. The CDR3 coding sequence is TGTGCCAGCAGAAGGACAGGGGCAGATTACAATGAGCAGTTCTTC.

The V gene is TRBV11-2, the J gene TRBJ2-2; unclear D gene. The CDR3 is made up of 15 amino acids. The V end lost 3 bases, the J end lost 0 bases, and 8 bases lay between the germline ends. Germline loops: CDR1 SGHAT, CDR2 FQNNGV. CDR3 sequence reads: CASSFKGSNTGELFF. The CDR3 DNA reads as TGTGCCAGCAGCTTCAAGGGCTCGAACACCGGGGAGCTGTTTTTT.

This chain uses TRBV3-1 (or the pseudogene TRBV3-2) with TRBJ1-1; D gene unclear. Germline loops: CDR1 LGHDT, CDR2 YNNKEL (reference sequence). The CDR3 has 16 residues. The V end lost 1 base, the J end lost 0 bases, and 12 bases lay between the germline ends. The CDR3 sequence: CASSQANRGLNTEAFF. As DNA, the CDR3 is TGTGCCAGCAGCCAAGCTAACCGGGGATTGAACACTGAAGCTTTCTTT.

The CDR3 DNA sequence: TGTGCCAGCAGCCCGTGGACTAGCGGGGGCCCCTACAATGAGCAGTTCTTC. As protein: CASSPWTSGGPYNEQFF. This chain connects TRBV5-6 to TRBJ2-1; 13 nucleotides match TRBD2. V shed 4 bases, J shed 2 bases, and the junction held 6 bases outside the gene matches. Per germline, CDR1 SGHDT and CDR2 YYEEEE. This CDR3 comprises 17 residues.

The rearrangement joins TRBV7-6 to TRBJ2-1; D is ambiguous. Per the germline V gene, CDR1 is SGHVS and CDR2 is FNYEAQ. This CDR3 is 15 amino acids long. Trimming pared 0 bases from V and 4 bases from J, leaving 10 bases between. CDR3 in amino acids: CASSLASSNYNEQFF. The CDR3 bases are TGTGCCAGCAGCTTAGCTAGCAGTAATTACAATGAGCAGTTCTTC.

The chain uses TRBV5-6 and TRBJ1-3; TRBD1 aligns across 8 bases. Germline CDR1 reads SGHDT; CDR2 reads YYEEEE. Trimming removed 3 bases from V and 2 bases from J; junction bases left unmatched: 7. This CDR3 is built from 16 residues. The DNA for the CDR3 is TGTGCCAGCAGCTCAACAACAGGGGGAACTGGAAACACCATATATTTT. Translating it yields CASSSTTGGTGNTIYF. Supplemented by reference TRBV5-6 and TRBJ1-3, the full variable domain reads DAGVTQSPTHLIKTRGQQVTLRCSPKSGHDTVSWYQQALGQGPQFIFQYYEEEERQRGNFPDRFSGHQFPNYSSELNVNALLLGDSALYLCASSSTTGGTGNTIYFGEGSWLTVV.

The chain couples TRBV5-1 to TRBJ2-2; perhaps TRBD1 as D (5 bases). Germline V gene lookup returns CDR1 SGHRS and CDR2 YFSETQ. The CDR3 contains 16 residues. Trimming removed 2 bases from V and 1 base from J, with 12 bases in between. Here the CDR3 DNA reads TGCGCCAGCAGCTTAAACCCGCAGGGGAACACCGGGGAGCTGTTTTTT. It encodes CASSLNPQGNTGELFF.

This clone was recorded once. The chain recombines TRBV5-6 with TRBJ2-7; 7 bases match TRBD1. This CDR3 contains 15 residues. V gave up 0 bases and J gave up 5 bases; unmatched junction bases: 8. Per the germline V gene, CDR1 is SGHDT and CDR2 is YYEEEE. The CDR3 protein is CASSLEGRGIHEQYF. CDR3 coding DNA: TGTGCCAGCAGCTTGGAGGGCAGGGGGATCCACGAGCAGTACTTC.

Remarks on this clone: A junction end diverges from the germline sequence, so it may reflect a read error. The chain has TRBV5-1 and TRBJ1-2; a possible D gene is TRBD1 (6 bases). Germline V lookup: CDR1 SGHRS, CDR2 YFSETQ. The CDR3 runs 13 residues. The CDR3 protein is CASSLDRTYGYTF. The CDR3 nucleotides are TGCGCCAGCAGTTTGGACAGAACCTATGGCTACACCTTC.

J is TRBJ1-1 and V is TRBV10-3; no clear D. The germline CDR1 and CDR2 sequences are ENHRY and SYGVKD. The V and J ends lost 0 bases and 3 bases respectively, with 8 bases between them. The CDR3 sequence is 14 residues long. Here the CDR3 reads CAISESKRDTEAFF. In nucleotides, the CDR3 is TGTGCCATCAGTGAGTCGAAAAGGGACACTGAAGCTTTCTTT.